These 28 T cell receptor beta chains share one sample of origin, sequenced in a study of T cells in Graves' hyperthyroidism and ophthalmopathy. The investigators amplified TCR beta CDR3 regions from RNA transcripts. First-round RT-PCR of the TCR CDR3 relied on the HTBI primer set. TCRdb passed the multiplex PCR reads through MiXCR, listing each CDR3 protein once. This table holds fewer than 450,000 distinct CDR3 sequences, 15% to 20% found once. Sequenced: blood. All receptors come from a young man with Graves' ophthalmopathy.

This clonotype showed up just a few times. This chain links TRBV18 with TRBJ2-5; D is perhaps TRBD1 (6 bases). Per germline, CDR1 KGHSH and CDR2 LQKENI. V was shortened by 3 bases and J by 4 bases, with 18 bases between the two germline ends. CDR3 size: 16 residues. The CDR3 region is CASSPYRQERLETQYF. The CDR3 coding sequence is TGTGCCAGCTCACCCTATCGACAGGAGCGGCTAGAGACCCAGTACTTC.

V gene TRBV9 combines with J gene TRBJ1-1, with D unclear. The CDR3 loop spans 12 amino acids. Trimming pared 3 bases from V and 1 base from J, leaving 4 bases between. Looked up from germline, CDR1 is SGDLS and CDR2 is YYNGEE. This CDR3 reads CASSDENTEAFF. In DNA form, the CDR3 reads TGTGCCAGCAGCGATGAGAACACTGAAGCTTTCTTT. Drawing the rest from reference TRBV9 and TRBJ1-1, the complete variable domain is DSGVTQTPKHLITATGQRVTLRCSPRSGDLSVYWYQQSLDQGLQFLIQYYNGEERAKGNILERFSAQQFPDLHSELNLSSLELGDSALYFCASSDENTEAFFGQGTRLTVV.

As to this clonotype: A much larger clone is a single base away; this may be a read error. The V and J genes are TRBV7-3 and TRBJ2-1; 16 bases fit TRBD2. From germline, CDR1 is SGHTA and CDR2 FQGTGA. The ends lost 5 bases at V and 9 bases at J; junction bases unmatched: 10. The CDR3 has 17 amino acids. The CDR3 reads CASSETGTSGGATEQFF. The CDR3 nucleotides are TGTGCCAGCAGCGAAACCGGGACTAGCGGGGGGGCCACTGAGCAGTTCTTC. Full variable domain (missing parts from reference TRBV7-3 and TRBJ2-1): GAGVSQTPSNKVTEKGKYVELRCDPISGHTALYWYRQSLGQGPEFLIYFQGTGAADDSGLPNDRFFAVRPEGSVSTLKIQRTERGDSAVYLCASSETGTSGGATEQFFGPGTRLTVL.

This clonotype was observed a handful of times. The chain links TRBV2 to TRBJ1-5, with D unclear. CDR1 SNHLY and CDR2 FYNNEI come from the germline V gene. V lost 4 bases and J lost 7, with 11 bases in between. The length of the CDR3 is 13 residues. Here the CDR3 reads CASSVEEGQPQHF. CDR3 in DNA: TGTGCCAGCAGTGTTGAGGAGGGCCAGCCCCAGCATTTT.

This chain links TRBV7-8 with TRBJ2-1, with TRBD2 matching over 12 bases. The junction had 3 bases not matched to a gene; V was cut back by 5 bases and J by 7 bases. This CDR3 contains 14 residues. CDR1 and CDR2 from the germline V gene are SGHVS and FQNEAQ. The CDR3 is CASSETSGRNEQFF. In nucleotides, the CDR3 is TGTGCCAGCAGCGAGACTAGCGGGAGAAATGAGCAGTTCTTC.

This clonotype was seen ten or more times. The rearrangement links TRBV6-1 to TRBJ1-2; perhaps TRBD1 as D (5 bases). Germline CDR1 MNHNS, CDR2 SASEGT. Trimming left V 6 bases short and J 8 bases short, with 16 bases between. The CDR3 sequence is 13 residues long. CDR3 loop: CASRGPGLEGYTF. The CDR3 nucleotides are TGTGCCAGCAGGGGGCCCGGTTTGGAGGGCTACACCTTC.

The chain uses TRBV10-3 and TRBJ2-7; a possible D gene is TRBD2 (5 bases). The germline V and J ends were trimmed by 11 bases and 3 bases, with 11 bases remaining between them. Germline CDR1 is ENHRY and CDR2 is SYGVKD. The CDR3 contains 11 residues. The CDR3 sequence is CASGVGYEQYF. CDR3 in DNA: TGTGCCTCCGGGGTCGGCTACGAGCAGTACTTC.

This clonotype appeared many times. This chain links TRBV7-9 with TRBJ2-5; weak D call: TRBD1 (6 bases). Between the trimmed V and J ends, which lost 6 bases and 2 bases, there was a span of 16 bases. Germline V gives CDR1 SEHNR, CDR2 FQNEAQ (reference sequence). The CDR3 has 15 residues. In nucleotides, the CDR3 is TGTGCCAGCAGTCGAGGGGACAAACGTCAAGAGACCCAGTACTTC. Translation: CASSRGDKRQETQYF.

The CDR3 reads CASSPSAAAKNIQYF. In DNA form, the CDR3 reads TGTGCCAGCAGCCCCTCGGCAGCAGCCAAAAACATTCAGTACTTC. V is TRBV11-2 and J is TRBJ2-4; D gene ambiguous. The germline V gene encodes CDR1 SGHAT and CDR2 FQNNGV. CDR3 length equals 15 residues. Trimming stripped 5 bases from V and 0 bases from J, with 11 bases between.

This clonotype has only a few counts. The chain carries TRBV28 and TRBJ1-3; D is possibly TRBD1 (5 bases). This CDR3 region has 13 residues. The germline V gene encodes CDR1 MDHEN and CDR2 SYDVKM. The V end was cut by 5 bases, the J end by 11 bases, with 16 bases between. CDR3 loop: CASSPHGGVSIYF. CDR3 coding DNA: TGTGCCAGCAGTCCCCATGGGGGGGTCTCCATATATTTT.

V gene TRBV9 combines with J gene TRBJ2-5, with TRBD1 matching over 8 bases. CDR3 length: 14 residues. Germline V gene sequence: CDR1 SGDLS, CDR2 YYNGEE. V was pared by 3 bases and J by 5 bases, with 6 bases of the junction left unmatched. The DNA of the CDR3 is TGTGCCAGCAGCGGTCGACAGGGGCAGGAGACCCAGTACTTC. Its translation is CASSGRQGQETQYF.

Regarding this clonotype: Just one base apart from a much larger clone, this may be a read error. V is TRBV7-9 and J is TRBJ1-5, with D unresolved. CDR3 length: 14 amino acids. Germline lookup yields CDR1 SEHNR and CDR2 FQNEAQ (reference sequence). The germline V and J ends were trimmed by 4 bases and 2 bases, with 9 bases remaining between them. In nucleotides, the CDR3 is TGTGCCAGCAGCTATACTGGGGGCAATCAGCCCCAGCATTTT. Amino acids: CASSYTGGNQPQHF.

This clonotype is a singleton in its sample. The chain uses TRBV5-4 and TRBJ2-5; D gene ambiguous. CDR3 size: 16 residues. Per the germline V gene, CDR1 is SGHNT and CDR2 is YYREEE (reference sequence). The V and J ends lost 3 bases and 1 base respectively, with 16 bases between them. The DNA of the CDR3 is TGTGCCAGCAGCTACCCCACCCTTAAAACCCAAGAGACCCAGTACTTC. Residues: CASSYPTLKTQETQYF.

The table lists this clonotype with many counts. The CDR3, as DNA: TGCAGTGCTAGCCAGATACGGTGGGGGACCTACGAGCAGTACTTC. The encoded protein is CSASQIRWGTYEQYF. The J gene is TRBJ2-7, the V gene TRBV20-1; D assignment may be TRBD1 or TRBD2 (5 bases each). The V gene lost 3 bases and the J gene lost 2 bases, with 17 bases spanning the gap. Germline CDR1 reads DFQATT; CDR2 reads SNEGSKA (reference sequence). There are 15 residues in the CDR3.

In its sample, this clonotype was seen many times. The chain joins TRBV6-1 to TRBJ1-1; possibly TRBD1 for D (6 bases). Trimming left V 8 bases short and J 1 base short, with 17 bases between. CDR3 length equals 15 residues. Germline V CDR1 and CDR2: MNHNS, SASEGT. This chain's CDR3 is CASPRPDRPNTEAFF. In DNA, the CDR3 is TGTGCCAGCCCGAGACCCGACAGGCCGAACACTGAAGCTTTCTTT.

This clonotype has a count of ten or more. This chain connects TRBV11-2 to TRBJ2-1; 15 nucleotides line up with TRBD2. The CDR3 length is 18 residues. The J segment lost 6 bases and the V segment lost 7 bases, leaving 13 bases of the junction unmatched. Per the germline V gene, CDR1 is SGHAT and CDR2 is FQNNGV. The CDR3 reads CASTDLGLAGGGSNEQFF. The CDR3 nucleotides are TGTGCCAGCACCGACCTAGGACTAGCGGGGGGGGGGAGCAATGAGCAGTTCTTC.

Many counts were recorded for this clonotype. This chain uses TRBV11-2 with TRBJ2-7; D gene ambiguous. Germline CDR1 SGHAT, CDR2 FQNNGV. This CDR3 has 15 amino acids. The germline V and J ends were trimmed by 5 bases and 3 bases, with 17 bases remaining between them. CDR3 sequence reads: CASSLHAGWLYEQYF. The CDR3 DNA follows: TGTGCCAGCAGCCTACACGCCGGGTGGCTCTACGAGCAGTACTTC.

The CDR3 is CSVAGTGGLEKLFF. CDR3 in DNA: TGCAGCGTTGCCGGGACAGGGGGCTTGGAAAAACTGTTTTTT. The rearrangement links TRBV29-1 to TRBJ1-4, with 12 bases aligning to TRBD1. Germline lookup yields CDR1 SQVTM and CDR2 ANQGSEA. This CDR3 region has 14 residues. The V segment lost 4 bases and the J segment 8 bases; nucleotides outside the gene matches: 5.

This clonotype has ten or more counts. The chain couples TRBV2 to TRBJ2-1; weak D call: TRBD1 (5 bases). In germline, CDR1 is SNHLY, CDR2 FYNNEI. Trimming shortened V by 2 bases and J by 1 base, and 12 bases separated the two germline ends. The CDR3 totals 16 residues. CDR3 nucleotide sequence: TGTGCCAGCAGTGAAAGAGTCCCAGGGTCCTACAATGAGCAGTTCTTC. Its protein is CASSERVPGSYNEQFF.

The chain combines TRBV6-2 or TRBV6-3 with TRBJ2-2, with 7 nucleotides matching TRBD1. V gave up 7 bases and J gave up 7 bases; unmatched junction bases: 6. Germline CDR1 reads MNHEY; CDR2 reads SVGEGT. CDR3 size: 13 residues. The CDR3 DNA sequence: TGTGCCAGCAAGACCGCAGGGGGCGGGGAGCTGTTTTTT. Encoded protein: CASKTAGGGELFF.

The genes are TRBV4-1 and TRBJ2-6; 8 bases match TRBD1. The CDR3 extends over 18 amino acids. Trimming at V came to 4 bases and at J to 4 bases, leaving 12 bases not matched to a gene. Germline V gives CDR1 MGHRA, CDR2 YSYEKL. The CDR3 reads CASSRGGQGIRGANVLTF. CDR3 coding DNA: TGCGCCAGCAGCCGAGGAGGACAGGGTATCCGGGGGGCCAACGTCCTGACTTTC.

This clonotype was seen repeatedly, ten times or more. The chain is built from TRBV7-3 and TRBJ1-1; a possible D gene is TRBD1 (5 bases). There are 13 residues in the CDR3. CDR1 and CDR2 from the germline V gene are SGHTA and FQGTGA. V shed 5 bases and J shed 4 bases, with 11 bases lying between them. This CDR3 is CASSLPGSTEAFF. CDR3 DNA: TGTGCCAGCAGCCTTCCAGGGAGCACTGAAGCTTTCTTT.

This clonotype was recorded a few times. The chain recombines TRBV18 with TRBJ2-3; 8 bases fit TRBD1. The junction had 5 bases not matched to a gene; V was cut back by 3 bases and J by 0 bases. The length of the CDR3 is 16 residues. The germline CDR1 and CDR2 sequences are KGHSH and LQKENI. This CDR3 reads CASSPETGDSTDTQYF. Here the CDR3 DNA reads TGTGCCAGCTCACCTGAGACAGGGGATAGCACAGATACGCAGTATTTT. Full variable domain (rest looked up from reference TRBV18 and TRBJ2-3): NAGVMQNPRHLVRRRGQEARLRCSPMKGHSHVYWYRQLPEEGLKFMVYLQKENIIDESGMPKERFSAEFPKEGPSILRIQQVVRGDSAAYFCASSPETGDSTDTQYFGPGTRLTVL.

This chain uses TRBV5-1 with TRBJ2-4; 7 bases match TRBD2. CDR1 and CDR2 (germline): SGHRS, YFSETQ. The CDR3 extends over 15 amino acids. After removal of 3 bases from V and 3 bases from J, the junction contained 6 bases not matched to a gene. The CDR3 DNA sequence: TGCGCCAGCAGCTATTCCAGGGAGGGCAAAAACATTCAGTACTTC. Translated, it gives CASSYSREGKNIQYF.

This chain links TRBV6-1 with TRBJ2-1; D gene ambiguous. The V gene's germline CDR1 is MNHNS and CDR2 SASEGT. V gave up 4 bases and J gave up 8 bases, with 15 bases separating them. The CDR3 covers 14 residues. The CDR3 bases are TGTGCCAGCAGTGGGGAAGGGCTTTGGGATGAGCAGTTCTTC. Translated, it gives CASSGEGLWDEQFF.

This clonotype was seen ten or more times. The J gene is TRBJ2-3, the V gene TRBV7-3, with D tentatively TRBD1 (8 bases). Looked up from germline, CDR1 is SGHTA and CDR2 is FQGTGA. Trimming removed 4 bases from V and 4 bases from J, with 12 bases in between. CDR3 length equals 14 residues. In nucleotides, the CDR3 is TGTGCCAGCAGCTCAACAGGGGGGGCAGATACGCAGTATTTT. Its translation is CASSSTGGADTQYF.

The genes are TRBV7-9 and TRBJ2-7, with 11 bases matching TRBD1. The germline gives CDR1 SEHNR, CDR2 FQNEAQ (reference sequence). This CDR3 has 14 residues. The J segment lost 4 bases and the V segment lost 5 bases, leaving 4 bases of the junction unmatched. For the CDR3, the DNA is TGTGCCAGCAGCCCGGACAGGGGGCTGTACGAGCAGTACTTC. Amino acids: CASSPDRGLYEQYF.

The DNA for the CDR3 is TGCGCCAGCAGTAGCGGGGGCGAGGATACGCAGTATTTT. It codes for CASSSGGEDTQYF. V is TRBV10-1 and J is TRBJ2-3; TRBD2 matches 8 bases. Germline V lookup: CDR1 WNHNN, CDR2 SYGVQD (reference sequence). The CDR3 has 13 amino acids. V was clipped by 5 bases and J by 6 bases; unmatched bases: 4.